This T cell receptor beta chain comes out of a study of CD8+CD57+ T cells in acquired aplastic anemia. The wider study: The mean DNA yield obtained from sorted CD4+ and CD8+ cells came to around 3 ug. The study's findings and limits: CD8+ Simpson's diversity showed no significant patient-control difference. About 30 was the count of CD8+ CDR3 sequences that patients shared with controls.

This clonotype occurred a few times. Its antigen is not known. The TCR beta profiling, which covered VDJ combination and CDR3 sequence, was carried out using genomic DNA as the template. TCRdb reanalysed the reads using MiXCR and keeps one entry per CDR3 protein. Seen here are hundreds of thousands of distinct CDR3 sequences, around three fifths observed once, and the top ten hold approximately 8%. The CDR3 has 13 amino acids. The V gene lost 3 bases and the J gene lost 5 bases, with 10 bases spanning the gap. Germline CDR1 SEHNR, CDR2 FQNEAQ (reference sequence). This TCR derives from a human donor with severe aplastic anemia or a healthy control (not recorded which). This chain links TRBV7-9 with TRBJ1-1; D is perhaps TRBD1 (5 bases). Specimen: sorted CD4+, CD8+, or CD8+CD57+ T cells (not recorded which) from PBMCs. This CDR3 is CASSFKGRTEAFF. The CDR3 nucleotides are TGTGCCAGCAGCTTCAAGGGACGGACTGAAGCTTTCTTT.